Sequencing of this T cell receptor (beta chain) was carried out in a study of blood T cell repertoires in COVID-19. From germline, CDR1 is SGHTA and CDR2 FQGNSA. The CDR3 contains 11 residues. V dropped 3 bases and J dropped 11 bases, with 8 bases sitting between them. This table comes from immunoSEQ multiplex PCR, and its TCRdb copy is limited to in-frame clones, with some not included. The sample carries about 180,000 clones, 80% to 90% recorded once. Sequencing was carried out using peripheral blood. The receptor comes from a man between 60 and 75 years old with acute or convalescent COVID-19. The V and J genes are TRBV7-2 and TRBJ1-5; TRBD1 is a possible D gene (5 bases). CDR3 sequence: CASSLGGTQHF. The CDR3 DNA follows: TGTGCCAGCAGCTTGGGGGGTACCCAGCATTTT.